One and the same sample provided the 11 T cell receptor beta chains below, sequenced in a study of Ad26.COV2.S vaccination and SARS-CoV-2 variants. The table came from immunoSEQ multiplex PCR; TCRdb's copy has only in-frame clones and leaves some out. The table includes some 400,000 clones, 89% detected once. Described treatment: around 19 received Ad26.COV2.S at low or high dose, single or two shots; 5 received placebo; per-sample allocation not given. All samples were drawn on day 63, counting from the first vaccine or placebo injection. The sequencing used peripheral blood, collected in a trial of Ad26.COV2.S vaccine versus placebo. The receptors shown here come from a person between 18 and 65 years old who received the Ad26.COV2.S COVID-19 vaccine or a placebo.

The CDR3 region is CASSPFRETQYF. The CDR3 bases are TGTGCCAGCAGCCCCTTCCGAGAGACCCAGTACTTC. The genes are TRBV7-2 and TRBJ2-5; D is uncertain. The germline V gene encodes CDR1 SGHTA and CDR2 FQGNSA. This CDR3 is built from 12 residues. The V end was cut by 5 bases, the J end by 4 bases, with 8 bases between.

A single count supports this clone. The DNA of the CDR3 is TGCGCCAGCAGCCCTAGGGGAGGAGGCCGAAGCGGTGAGCAGTTCTTC. It yields the protein CASSPRGGGRSGEQFF. This chain joins TRBV5-1 and TRBJ2-1; TRBD2 might be the D (6 bases). This CDR3 is built from 16 residues. Germline CDR1 SGHRS, CDR2 YFSETQ. The V gene lost 4 bases and the J gene lost 9 bases, with 23 bases spanning the gap.

The CDR3 DNA reads as TGTGCCAGCAGCTTAAGGGCAGGGGGCAGCGATGAGCAGTTCTTC. Amino acid sequence: CASSLRAGGSDEQFF. V is TRBV11-2 and J is TRBJ2-1; 8 bases align to TRBD1. Unmatched junction bases numbered 8, after V lost 2 bases and J lost 8 bases. This CDR3 contains 15 residues. Germline V gene lookup returns CDR1 SGHAT and CDR2 FQNNGV.

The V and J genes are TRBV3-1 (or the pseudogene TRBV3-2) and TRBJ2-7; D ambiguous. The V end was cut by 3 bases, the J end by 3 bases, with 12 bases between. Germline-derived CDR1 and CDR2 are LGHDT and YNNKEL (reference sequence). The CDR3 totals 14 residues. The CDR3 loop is CASSQESWGYEQYF. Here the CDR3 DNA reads TGTGCCAGCAGCCAGGAATCCTGGGGCTACGAGCAGTACTTC.

The CDR3 spells CASSTAAPYNEQFF. DNA of the CDR3: TGTGCCAGCAGTACGGCAGCACCCTACAATGAGCAGTTCTTC. This chain links TRBV27 with TRBJ2-1; D ambiguous. This CDR3 spans 14 amino acids. Per the germline V gene, CDR1 is MNHEY and CDR2 is SMNVEV (reference sequence). V was cut by 5 bases and J by 2 bases, with 10 bases left in between.

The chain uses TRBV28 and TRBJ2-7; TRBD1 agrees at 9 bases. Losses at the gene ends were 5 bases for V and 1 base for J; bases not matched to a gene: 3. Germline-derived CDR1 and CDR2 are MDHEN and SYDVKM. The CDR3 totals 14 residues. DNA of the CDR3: TGTGCCAGCAGTGGGGGGACAGGGTCCTACGAGCAGTACTTC. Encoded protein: CASSGGTGSYEQYF.

The CDR3 region has the DNA TGTGCCAGCAGCCCGGGACAGCTGAGCACAGATACGCAGTATTTT. Translated, it gives CASSPGQLSTDTQYF. The gene calls are TRBV11-3 and TRBJ2-3, with 7 bases fitting TRBD1. J was trimmed by 0 bases and V by 5 bases; bases with no gene match: 5. CDR1 and CDR2 from the germline V gene are SGHNT and YENEEA. There are 15 residues in the CDR3.

The CDR3 DNA sequence: TGTGCCAGCAGCTCGACTGTCAAGGGGGCTTTCTTT. It yields the protein CASSSTVKGAFF. J is TRBJ1-1 and V is TRBV6-5; D might be TRBD1 (5 bases). This CDR3 has 12 amino acids. The germline V and J ends were trimmed by 6 bases and 11 bases, with 16 bases remaining between them. Germline loops: CDR1 MNHEY, CDR2 SVGAGI.

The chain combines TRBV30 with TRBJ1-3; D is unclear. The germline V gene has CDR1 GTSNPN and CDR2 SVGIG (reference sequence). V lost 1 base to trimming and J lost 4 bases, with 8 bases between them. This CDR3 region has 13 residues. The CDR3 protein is CAWSGTAGNTIYF. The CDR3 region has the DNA TGTGCCTGGAGTGGGACGGCGGGAAACACCATATATTTT.

In DNA form, the CDR3 reads TGCGCCAGCAGCTTGTCCCAGGGATCCTACGAGCAGTACTTC. Amino acid sequence: CASSLSQGSYEQYF. This sequence joins TRBV5-1 and TRBJ2-7; D may be TRBD1 (5 bases). The V gene's germline CDR1 is SGHRS and CDR2 YFSETQ. V dropped 1 base and J dropped 1 base, with 9 bases sitting between them. The CDR3 consists of 14 residues.

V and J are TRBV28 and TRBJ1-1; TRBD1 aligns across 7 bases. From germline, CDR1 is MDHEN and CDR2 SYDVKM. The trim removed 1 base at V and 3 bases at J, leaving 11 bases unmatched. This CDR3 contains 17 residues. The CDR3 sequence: CASSLYHRGGSYTEAFF. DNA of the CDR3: TGTGCCAGCAGTTTATACCACAGGGGCGGTAGTTACACTGAAGCTTTCTTT.